This entry lists 20 T cell receptor beta chains sequenced from one sample in a study of blood T cell repertoires in COVID-19. Method: immunoSEQ multiplex PCR; TCRdb's copy keeps in-frame clones and lacks some. This table has 310,000 or so clones, roughly 83% appearing once. The sequenced sample was peripheral blood. These receptors all stem from a woman aged 45-60 years with acute or convalescent COVID-19.

The chain joins TRBV11-3 to TRBJ2-1; TRBD2 matches at 10 bases. CDR3 length: 14 amino acids. Germline lookup yields CDR1 SGHNT and CDR2 YENEEA. Unmatched junction bases numbered 10, after V lost 5 bases and J lost 12 bases. CDR3: CASSKTSGPSAQFF. CDR3 in DNA: TGTGCCAGCAGCAAGACTAGCGGGCCGTCCGCGCAGTTCTTC.

The V call is TRBV11-3, the J call TRBJ2-3, with TRBD2 matching 11 bases. Germline CDR1 reads SGHNT; CDR2 reads YENEEA. After removal of 5 bases from V and 4 bases from J, the junction contained 11 bases not matched to a gene. CDR3 length: 17 amino acids. The DNA for the CDR3 is TGTGCCAGCAGCCAAGGGGGTAGCGGGAGGGCCCCAGATACGCAGTATTTT. This gives the protein CASSQGGSGRAPDTQYF. Combining the CDR3 with reference TRBV11-3 and TRBJ2-3 gives the whole variable domain EAGVVQSPRYKIIEKKQPVAFWCNPISGHNTLYWYLQNLGQGPELLIRYENEEAVDDSQLPKDRFSAERLKGVDSTLKIQPAELGDSAVYLCASSQGGSGRAPDTQYFGPGTRLTVL.

V is TRBV29-1 and J is TRBJ2-3, with TRBD2 identical over 11 bases. J gave up 2 bases and V 0 bases, and 7 bases lay outside the gene matches. Germline V CDR1 and CDR2: SQVTM, ANQGSEA. The CDR3 has 17 amino acids. The chain's CDR3 is CSVEETRLAGTTDTQYF. The CDR3, as DNA: TGCAGCGTTGAAGAAACTCGACTAGCGGGAACCACAGATACGCAGTATTTT.

The chain links TRBV3-1 (or the pseudogene TRBV3-2) to TRBJ1-4; 10 bases are shared with TRBD1. Germline CDR1 and CDR2: LGHDT and YNNKEL (reference sequence). Losses at the gene ends were 1 base for V and 7 bases for J; bases not matched to a gene: 6. This CDR3 comprises 16 residues. CDR3 in DNA: TGTGCCAGCAGCCAAGCGACAGGGGGCAGGTTTGAAAAACTGTTTTTT. Translating it yields CASSQATGGRFEKLFF.

The CDR3 DNA reads as TGTGCCAGCAGCTTCCACCAGGGGACCTACGAGCAGTACTTC. It yields the protein CASSFHQGTYEQYF. The chain employs TRBV7-9 and TRBJ2-7, with a weak D call TRBD1 (6 bases). Trimming took off 3 bases at V and 2 bases at J, with 11 bases between the two ends. The germline CDR1 and CDR2 sequences are SEHNR and FQNEAQ (reference sequence). This CDR3 comprises 14 residues.

This rearrangement joins TRBV13 to TRBJ2-1; D gene unclear. Per the germline V gene, CDR1 is PRHDT and CDR2 is FYEKMQ (reference sequence). The V gene lost 7 bases and the J gene lost 2 bases, with 18 bases spanning the gap. The CDR3 runs to 16 residues. The CDR3 DNA reads TGTGCCAGCATGTCCGGTCCGTCGACACCCTACAATGAGCAGTTCTTC. This encodes CASMSGPSTPYNEQFF.

V gene TRBV29-1 combines with J gene TRBJ2-1; 9 nucleotides align to TRBD2. Germline trimming cut 2 bases from V and 6 bases from J; bases unmatched to any gene: 14. The CDR3 runs 17 residues. Per germline, CDR1 SQVTM and CDR2 ANQGSEA. DNA of the CDR3: TGCAGCGTTGAAAGGCCCCAGGGGCGGGAGGGGAGCAATGAGCAGTTCTTC. Its protein is CSVERPQGREGSNEQFF.

This clone was detected only a few times. V and J are TRBV11-2 and TRBJ2-3; 11 nucleotides match TRBD2. The CDR3 consists of 15 residues. CDR1 is SGHAT, CDR2 FQNNGV, per germline. The junction had 4 bases not matched to a gene; V was cut back by 5 bases and J by 3 bases. CDR3 amino acids: CASSRLAGGTDTQYF. The CDR3 DNA follows: TGTGCCAGCAGCCGCCTAGCGGGAGGTACAGATACGCAGTATTTT.

This chain connects TRBV27 to TRBJ2-5; 9 bases fit TRBD2. V lost 4 bases, J lost 5 bases, and 11 bases stayed unmatched. The germline gives CDR1 MNHEY, CDR2 SMNVEV (reference sequence). This CDR3 is built from 16 residues. This chain's CDR3 is CASSSGSSAGGETQYF. CDR3 nucleotides: TGTGCCAGCAGTTCAGGGTCCTCGGCGGGGGGGGAGACCCAGTACTTC.

The chain combines TRBV27 with TRBJ2-3; TRBD2 agrees at 13 bases. The CDR3 runs to 15 residues. Germline V gene data show CDR1 as MNHEY and CDR2 as SMNVEV (reference sequence). V was clipped by 5 bases and J by 6 bases; unmatched bases: 5. DNA for the CDR3: TGTGCCAGCAGTCGACTAGCGGGAGGCCGGGATACGCAGTATTTT. Translated: CASSRLAGGRDTQYF.

DNA of the CDR3: TGTGCCAGCTCAAACGACAGAGATTCACCCCTCCACTTT. It is translated as CASSNDRDSPLHF. This chain links TRBV18 with TRBJ1-6; D is perhaps TRBD1 (5 bases). V gave up 5 bases and J gave up 8 bases, with 10 bases separating them. Germline V CDR1 and CDR2: KGHSH, LQKENI. The CDR3 sequence is 13 residues long.

The V call is TRBV7-8, the J call TRBJ1-1, with a possible D match to TRBD1 (6 bases). Germline assignment: CDR1 SGHVS and CDR2 FQNEAQ. CDR3 length: 17 amino acids. Trimming took 4 bases from V and 1 from J, leaving 19 bases between them. The CDR3 nucleotides read TGTGCCAGCAGCTCCAGCCAGGGGCTAGGGGGGAACACTGAAGCTTTCTTT. As protein: CASSSSQGLGGNTEAFF.

V gene TRBV27 combines with J gene TRBJ1-1, with 10 nucleotides matching TRBD1. The CDR3 has 18 amino acids. The V segment lost 5 bases and the J segment 4 bases; nucleotides outside the gene matches: 16. Germline V gene sequence: CDR1 MNHEY, CDR2 SMNVEV (reference sequence). CDR3 DNA sequence: TGTGCCAGCAGTGCTAACCCCGACCGACAGGGGGCCCCCACTGAAGCTTTCTTT. Residues: CASSANPDRQGAPTEAFF.

The chain recombines TRBV28 with TRBJ2-1; 7 bases are shared with TRBD2. The CDR3 covers 14 residues. V lost 2 bases, J lost 4 bases, and 2 bases stayed unmatched. Germline V gene sequence: CDR1 MDHEN, CDR2 SYDVKM. The DNA of the CDR3 is TGTGCCAGCAGTTTACTAGCGGTTTACAATGAGCAGTTCTTC. As protein: CASSLLAVYNEQFF.

The chain uses TRBV2 and TRBJ1-2, with 7 positions matching TRBD1. Per germline, CDR1 SNHLY and CDR2 FYNNEI. Trimming took 8 bases from V and 2 from J; bases not matched to a gene: 8. This CDR3 has 14 amino acids. The CDR3 here is CASEWNRGNYGYTF. The CDR3 DNA reads TGTGCCAGCGAATGGAACAGGGGAAACTATGGCTACACCTTC.

V gene TRBV7-2 combines with J gene TRBJ2-2, with a weak D call TRBD2 (5 bases). Germline V lookup: CDR1 SGHTA, CDR2 FQGNSA. This CDR3 is 16 amino acids long. The V end lost 5 bases, the J end lost 1 base, and 14 bases lay between the germline ends. CDR3 in amino acids: CASSPGRGMNTGELFF. The DNA for the CDR3 is TGTGCCAGCAGCCCCGGACGGGGTATGAACACCGGGGAGCTGTTTTTT.

The gene calls are TRBV4-3 and TRBJ2-6; 7 nucleotides agree with TRBD1. The J segment lost 0 bases and the V segment lost 4 bases, leaving 6 bases of the junction unmatched. This CDR3 is built from 17 residues. Germline CDR1 is LGHNA and CDR2 is YSLEER. CDR3: CASSRGTAYSGANVLTF. The DNA for the CDR3 is TGCGCCAGCAGCCGGGGGACAGCGTACTCTGGGGCCAACGTCCTGACTTTC.

This chain joins TRBV5-1 and TRBJ2-1, with 9 bases aligning to TRBD2. Looked up from germline, CDR1 is SGHRS and CDR2 is YFSETQ. The trim removed 0 bases at V and 7 bases at J, leaving 8 bases unmatched. This CDR3 has 16 amino acids. The DNA for the CDR3 is TGCGCCAGCAGCTTGGTGGGACTAGCTCTGGGAAATGAGCAGTTCTTC. Translated: CASSLVGLALGNEQFF.

This clone was found once. The V and J genes are TRBV6-2 or TRBV6-3 and TRBJ2-1, with D possibly being TRBD2 (5 bases). Germline CDR1 is MNHEY and CDR2 is SVGEGT. The CDR3 length is 14 residues. V gave up 6 bases and J gave up 6 bases, with 15 bases separating them. CDR3 DNA: TGTGCCAGCAGCCCAATGAGGGCTTTCAATGAGCAGTTCTTC. Its translation: CASSPMRAFNEQFF.

There are a few counts of this clone. The chain combines TRBV5-1 with TRBJ2-3; perhaps TRBD1 as D (6 bases). The CDR3 covers 16 residues. CDR1 and CDR2 from the germline V gene are SGHRS and YFSETQ. Trimming stripped 0 bases from V and 2 bases from J, with 13 bases between. For the CDR3, the DNA is TGCGCCAGCAGCTTGGCCGGGTCAGGGGTCACAGATACGCAGTATTTT. Its protein is CASSLAGSGVTDTQYF. Full variable domain (remainder filled in from reference TRBV5-1 and TRBJ2-3): KAGVTQTPRYLIKTRGQQVTLSCSPISGHRSVSWYQQTPGQGLQFLFEYFSETQRNKGNFPGRFSGRQFSNSRSEMNVSTLELGDSALYLCASSLAGSGVTDTQYFGPGTRLTVL.